A single sample is the source of the 9 T cell receptor beta chains below, sequenced in a study of Graves' ophthalmopathy and Graves' hyperthyroidism. Beta-chain TCR CDR3 regions were amplified from RNA transcripts. Second-round multiplex PCR came after a first-round RT-PCR that employed HTBI primers. MiXCR, run by TCRdb on the multiplex PCR reads, gives a single entry per CDR3 protein. Of 400,000 or so distinct CDR3 sequences listed, about 17% were seen once; the top ten hold approximately 2.4%. Sequencing was done on a sample of peripheral blood. The source is an adult woman with stable Graves' hyperthyroidism.

This clonotype came up a few times. The chain uses TRBV2 and TRBJ1-2; the match to TRBD1 covers 10 bases. V was clipped by 4 bases and J by 3 bases; unmatched bases: 11. This CDR3 region has 17 residues. The germline V gene has CDR1 SNHLY and CDR2 FYNNEI. Here the CDR3 reads CASSAGTGEESDYGYTF. The CDR3 coding sequence is TGTGCCAGCAGTGCGGGGACAGGGGAAGAAAGCGACTATGGCTACACCTTC.

This clonotype was detected ten times or more. V and J are TRBV19 and TRBJ1-2, with D possibly TRBD1 on 6 matching bases. In germline, CDR1 is LNHDA, CDR2 SQIVND (reference sequence). The ends were cut back, 10 bases at V and 6 bases at J, with 21 bases in the middle. The CDR3 has 14 amino acids. Here the CDR3 reads CATQANTGLDGYTF. CDR3 nucleotides: TGTGCCACCCAAGCAAATACAGGGTTGGATGGCTACACCTTC.

This clonotype was recorded many times. The germline gene is not matched at one end of the junction; a read error may be the cause. The gene calls are TRBV7-2 and TRBJ2-4; maybe TRBD2 (5 bases). CDR1 and CDR2 from the germline V gene are SGHTA and FQGNSA. CDR3 length: 12 residues. The CDR3 coding sequence is TGTGCCAGCAGTGAAAACGGGAACATTAAGTACTTC. Translation gives CASSENGNIKYF.

CDR3 bases: TGTGCCAGCAGCTTTGGGTGGGGAATGGGCTATGGCTACACCTTC. Translated: CASSFGWGMGYGYTF. The chain joins TRBV7-6 to TRBJ1-2; no reliable D call. Germline loops: CDR1 SGHVS, CDR2 FNYEAQ. V lost 3 bases, J lost 4 bases, and 15 bases lay in between. The CDR3 is 15 residues long.

There are many counts of this clonotype. The chain recombines TRBV20-1 with TRBJ2-7; 9 bases fit TRBD1. Germline CDR1 is DFQATT and CDR2 is SNEGSKA (reference sequence). This CDR3 contains 14 residues. V trimming: 6 bases; J trimming: 5 bases; junction bases outside the gene matches: 11. The CDR3 DNA reads as TGCAGTGCCATTACGGGACAGGGTTCCCACGAGCAGTACTTC. Protein: CSAITGQGSHEQYF.

At least ten counts were recorded for this clonotype. This chain connects TRBV5-1 to TRBJ2-7; D gene unclear. The CDR3 runs to 12 residues. Germline V CDR1 and CDR2: SGHRS, YFSETQ. V gave up 4 bases and J gave up 0 bases, with 5 bases separating them. CDR3 coding DNA: TGCGCCAGCAGCCAGGTCTCCTACGAGCAGTACTTC. This encodes CASSQVSYEQYF. The entire variable domain, with the rest obtained from reference TRBV5-1 and TRBJ2-7, is as follows: KAGVTQTPRYLIKTRGQQVTLSCSPISGHRSVSWYQQTPGQGLQFLFEYFSETQRNKGNFPGRFSGRQFSNSRSEMNVSTLELGDSALYLCASSQVSYEQYFGPGTRLTVT.

There are many counts of this clonotype. This chain connects TRBV6-2 or TRBV6-3 to TRBJ2-5; D may be TRBD1 (6 bases). Germline V lookup: CDR1 MNHEY, CDR2 SVGEGT. The length of the CDR3 is 15 residues. V was pared by 3 bases and J by 4 bases, with 15 bases between. CDR3 region: CASSYPGTRGETQYF. CDR3 in DNA: TGTGCCAGCAGTTATCCAGGGACCAGGGGAGAGACCCAGTACTTC.

This clonotype has only one observation. This rearrangement joins TRBV6-1 to TRBJ2-2; 9 bases align to TRBD1. Per germline, CDR1 MNHNS and CDR2 SASEGT. CDR3 length equals 14 residues. With V trimmed by 6 bases and J by 5 bases, 4 bases remained unmatched. CDR3 DNA: TGTGCCAGCAGGGGACAGGGTGAAACCGGGGAGCTGTTTTTT. It codes for CASRGQGETGELFF.

This chain links TRBV6-2 or TRBV6-3 with TRBJ1-1; D gene uncertain. Trimming took off 4 bases at V and 4 bases at J, with 13 bases between the two ends. The V gene's germline CDR1 is MNHEY and CDR2 SVGEGT. This CDR3 has 14 amino acids. CDR3 coding DNA: TGTGCCAGCAGTTCCGGGATCGGGAGCACTGAAGCTTTCTTT. Translation: CASSSGIGSTEAFF.